This T cell receptor (beta chain) was sequenced for a study of T cell clones after liver transplantation. About the study: Until 12-24 months post-transplant, subjects got standard immunosuppression and no induction. Samples came pre-transplant, pre-randomization before withdrawal, and post-randomization after withdrawal ended.

V was clipped by 0 bases and J by 11 bases, with 13 bases between them. The germline V gene encodes CDR1 MGHRA and CDR2 YSYEKL. The CDR3 has 14 residues. A note on this clone: No antigen is known for it.

Findings of the study overall: Circulating graft-donor-reactive CD4 TCRbeta sequences fell significantly post-transplant in most of the 8 subjects.

The repertoire was sequenced with immunoSEQ multiplex PCR; TCRdb's copy has only in-frame clones and lacks some. The sample records roughly 55,000 clones, approximately 71% being singletons. V usage is TRBV4-1 and J usage is TRBJ1-4; unclear D gene. Sample: CD4+ T cells from blood, taken 54 months after liver transplant. The sequence came from a human patient who received a liver transplant. Certain T cells may be donor cells from the graft. The CDR3 sequence: CASSQEGEARKLFF. The CDR3 nucleotides read TGCGCCAGCAGCCAAGAGGGAGAGGCGCGGAAACTGTTTTTT.